This TCR beta chain was captured by sequencing in a study of cytomegalovirus exposure and HLA in healthy donors. The PCR made use of 60 Vbeta and 13 Jbeta primers. This table comes from immunoSEQ multiplex PCR, and its TCRdb copy is limited to in-frame clones, with some not included. The sample records about 120,000 clones, 80% being singletons. The germline V gene has CDR1 MNHNS and CDR2 SASEGT. The CDR3 spans 19 residues. The junction had 18 bases not matched to a gene; V was cut back by 3 bases and J by 5 bases. The sequencing input was PBMCs. This TCR was recovered from a female donor in good health and CMV-seronegative. The chain combines TRBV6-1 with TRBJ2-7; 11 bases are shared with TRBD2. For the CDR3, the DNA is TGTGCCAGCAGTGATCCCCCGACCGCTTGGCTAGCGGGAGGAGACGAGCAGTACTTC. Its protein is CASSDPPTAWLAGGDEQYF.